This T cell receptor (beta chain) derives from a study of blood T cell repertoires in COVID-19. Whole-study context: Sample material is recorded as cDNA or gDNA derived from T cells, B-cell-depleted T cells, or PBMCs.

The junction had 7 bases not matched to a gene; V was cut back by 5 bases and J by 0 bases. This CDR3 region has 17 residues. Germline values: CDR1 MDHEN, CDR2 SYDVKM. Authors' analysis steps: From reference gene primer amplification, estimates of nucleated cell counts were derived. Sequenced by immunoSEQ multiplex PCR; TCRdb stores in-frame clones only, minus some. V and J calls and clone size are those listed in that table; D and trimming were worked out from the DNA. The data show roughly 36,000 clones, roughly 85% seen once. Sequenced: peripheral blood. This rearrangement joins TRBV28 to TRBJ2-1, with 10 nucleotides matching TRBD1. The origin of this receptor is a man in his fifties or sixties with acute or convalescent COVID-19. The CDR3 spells CASSPGTGVSSYNEQFF. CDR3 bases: TGTGCCAGCAGTCCAGGGACAGGGGTGAGCTCCTACAATGAGCAGTTCTTC.